This T cell receptor (beta chain) emerged from a study of CD8+ T cells in alopecia areata. Reverse transcription of extracted RNA yielded cDNA, which provided the sequencing template. Libraries were prepared by immunoSEQ multiplex PCR; TCRdb keeps only in-frame clonotypes and omits some of them. The data contain about 160,000 clones, about 71% of them singletons. V gave up 7 bases and J gave up 5 bases; unmatched junction bases: 15. The germline CDR1 and CDR2 sequences are SQVTM and ANQGSEA. The CDR3 has 15 amino acids. Treatment described: oral pan-JAK inhibitor, 5-10 mg twice daily. The rearrangement uses TRBV29-1 and TRBJ2-7; TRBD1 agrees at 9 bases. This sequence originates from a human donor with alopecia areata. The sample here was CD4+ T cells sorted from blood, taken at week 4, from a patient treated with tofacitinib. In DNA form, the CDR3 reads TGCAGCGCTGGGGGAACCGGGACAGGGAGGAACGAGCAGTACTTC. Amino acids: CSAGGTGTGRNEQYF.